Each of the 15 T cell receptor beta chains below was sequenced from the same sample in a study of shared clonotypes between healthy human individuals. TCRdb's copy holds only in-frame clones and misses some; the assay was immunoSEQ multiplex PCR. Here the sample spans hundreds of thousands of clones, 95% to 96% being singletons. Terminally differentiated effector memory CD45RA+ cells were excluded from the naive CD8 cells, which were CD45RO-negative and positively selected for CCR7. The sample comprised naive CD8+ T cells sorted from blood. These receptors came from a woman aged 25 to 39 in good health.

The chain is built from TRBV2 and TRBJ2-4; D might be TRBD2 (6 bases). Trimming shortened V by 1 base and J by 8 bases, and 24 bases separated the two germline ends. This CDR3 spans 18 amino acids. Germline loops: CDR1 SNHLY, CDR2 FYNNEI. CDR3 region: CASSEGRTPLGGFDIQYF. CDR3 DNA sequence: TGTGCCAGCAGTGAAGGTCGGACTCCGCTAGGAGGGTTTGACATTCAGTACTTC.

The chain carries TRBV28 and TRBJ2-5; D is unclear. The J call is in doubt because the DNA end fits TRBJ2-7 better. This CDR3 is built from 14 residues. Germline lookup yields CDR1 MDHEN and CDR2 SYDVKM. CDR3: CASSSSSWNYEQYF. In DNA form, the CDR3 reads TGTGCCAGCAGTTCCTCCTCGTGGAACTACGAGCAGTACTTC.

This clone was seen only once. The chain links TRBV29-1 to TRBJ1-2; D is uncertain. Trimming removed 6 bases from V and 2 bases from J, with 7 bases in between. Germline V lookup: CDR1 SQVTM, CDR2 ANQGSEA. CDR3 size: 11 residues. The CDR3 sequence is CSVHENYGYTF. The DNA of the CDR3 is TGCAGCGTACACGAAAACTATGGCTACACCTTC.

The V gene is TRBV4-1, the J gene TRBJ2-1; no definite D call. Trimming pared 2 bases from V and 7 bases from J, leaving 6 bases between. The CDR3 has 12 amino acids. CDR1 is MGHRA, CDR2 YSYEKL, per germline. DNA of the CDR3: TGCGCCAGCAGCCAAACCGGGAATGAGCAGTTCTTC. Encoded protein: CASSQTGNEQFF.

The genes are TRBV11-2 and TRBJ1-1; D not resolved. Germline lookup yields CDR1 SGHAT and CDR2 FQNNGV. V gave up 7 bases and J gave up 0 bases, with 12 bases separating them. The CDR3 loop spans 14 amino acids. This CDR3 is CASNPAEMNTEAFF. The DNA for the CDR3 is TGTGCCAGCAACCCGGCAGAAATGAACACTGAAGCTTTCTTT.

The DNA for the CDR3 is TGTGCCAGCAGTTTAGCGGGAGTGTCCTACGAGCAGTACTTC. Translating gives CASSLAGVSYEQYF. This chain connects TRBV27 to TRBJ2-7; 7 nucleotides align to TRBD2. CDR1 is MNHEY and CDR2 is SMNVEV in the germline V gene (reference sequence). The CDR3 runs 14 residues. Trimming removed 2 bases from V and 1 base from J; junction bases left unmatched: 2.

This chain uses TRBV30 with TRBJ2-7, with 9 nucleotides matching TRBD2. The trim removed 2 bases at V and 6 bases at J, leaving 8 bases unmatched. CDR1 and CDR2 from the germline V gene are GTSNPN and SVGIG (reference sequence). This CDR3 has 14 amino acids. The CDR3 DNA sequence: TGTGCCTGGAGTATTATGACTAGCGGCACCGAGCAGTACTTC. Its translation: CAWSIMTSGTEQYF.

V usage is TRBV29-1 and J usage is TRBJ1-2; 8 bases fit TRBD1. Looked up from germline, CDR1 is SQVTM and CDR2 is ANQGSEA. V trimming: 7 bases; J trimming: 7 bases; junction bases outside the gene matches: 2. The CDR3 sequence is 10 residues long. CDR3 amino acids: CSATGGGYTF. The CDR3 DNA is TGCAGCGCTACAGGGGGTGGCTACACCTTC.

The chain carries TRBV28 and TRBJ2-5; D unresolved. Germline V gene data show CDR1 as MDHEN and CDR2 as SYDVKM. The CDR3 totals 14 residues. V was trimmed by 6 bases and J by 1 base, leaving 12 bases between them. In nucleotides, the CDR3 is TGTGCCAGCAGCAGACAACCGGGCCAAGAGACCCAGTACTTC. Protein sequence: CASSRQPGQETQYF.

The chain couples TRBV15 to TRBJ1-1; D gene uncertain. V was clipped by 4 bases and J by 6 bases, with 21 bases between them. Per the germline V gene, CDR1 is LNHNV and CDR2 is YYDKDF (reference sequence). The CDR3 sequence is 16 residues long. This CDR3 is CATSNLMGIHGAEAFF. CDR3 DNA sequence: TGTGCCACCAGCAATCTTATGGGGATCCATGGCGCTGAAGCTTTCTTT. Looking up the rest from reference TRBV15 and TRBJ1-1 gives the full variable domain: DAMVIQNPRYQVTQFGKPVTLSCSQTLNHNVMYWYQQKSSQAPKLLFHYYDKDFNNEADTPDNFQSRRPNTSFCFLDIRSPGLGDTAMYLCATSNLMGIHGAEAFFGQGTRLTVV.

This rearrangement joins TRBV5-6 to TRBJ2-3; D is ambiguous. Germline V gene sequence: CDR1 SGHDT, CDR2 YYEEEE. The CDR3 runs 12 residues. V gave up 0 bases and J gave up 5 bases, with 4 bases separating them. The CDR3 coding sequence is TGTGCCAGCAGCTTGGAGCTAGATACGCAGTATTTT. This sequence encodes CASSLELDTQYF.

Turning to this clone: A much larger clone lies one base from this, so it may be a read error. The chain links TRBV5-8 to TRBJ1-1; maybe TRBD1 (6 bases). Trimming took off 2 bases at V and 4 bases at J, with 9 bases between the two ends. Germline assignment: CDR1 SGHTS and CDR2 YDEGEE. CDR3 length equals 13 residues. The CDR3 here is CASSLGGGTEAFF. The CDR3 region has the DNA TGTGCCAGCAGCTTAGGAGGGGGCACTGAAGCTTTCTTT. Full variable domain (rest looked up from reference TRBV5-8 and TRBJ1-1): EAGVTQSPTHLIKTRGQQATLRCSPISGHTSVYWYQQALGLGLQFLLWYDEGEERNRGNFPPRFSGRQFPNYSSELNVNALELEDSALYLCASSLGGGTEAFFGQGTRLTVV.

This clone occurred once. In DNA, the CDR3 is TGTGCCAGCAGCCAAGAAGGAGAGAATGAGCAGTTCTTC. This sequence encodes CASSQEGENEQFF. The V call is TRBV4-2, the J call TRBJ2-1; no firm D call. The V end was cut by 0 bases, the J end by 7 bases, with 7 bases between. The germline gives CDR1 LGHNA, CDR2 YNFKEQ. This CDR3 comprises 13 residues.

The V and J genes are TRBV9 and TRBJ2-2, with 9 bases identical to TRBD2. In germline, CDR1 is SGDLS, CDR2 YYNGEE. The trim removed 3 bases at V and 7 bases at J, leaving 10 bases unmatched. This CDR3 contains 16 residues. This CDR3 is CASSGRVAGEDGELFF. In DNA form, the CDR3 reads TGTGCCAGCAGCGGGAGGGTAGCGGGAGAGGACGGGGAGCTGTTTTTT.

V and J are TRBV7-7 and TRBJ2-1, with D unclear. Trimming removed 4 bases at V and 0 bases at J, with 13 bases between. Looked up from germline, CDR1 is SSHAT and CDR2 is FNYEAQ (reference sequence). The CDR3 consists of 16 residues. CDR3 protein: CASSSGLPSSYNEQFF. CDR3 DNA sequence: TGTGCCAGCAGCTCGGGTCTCCCAAGCTCCTACAATGAGCAGTTCTTC.